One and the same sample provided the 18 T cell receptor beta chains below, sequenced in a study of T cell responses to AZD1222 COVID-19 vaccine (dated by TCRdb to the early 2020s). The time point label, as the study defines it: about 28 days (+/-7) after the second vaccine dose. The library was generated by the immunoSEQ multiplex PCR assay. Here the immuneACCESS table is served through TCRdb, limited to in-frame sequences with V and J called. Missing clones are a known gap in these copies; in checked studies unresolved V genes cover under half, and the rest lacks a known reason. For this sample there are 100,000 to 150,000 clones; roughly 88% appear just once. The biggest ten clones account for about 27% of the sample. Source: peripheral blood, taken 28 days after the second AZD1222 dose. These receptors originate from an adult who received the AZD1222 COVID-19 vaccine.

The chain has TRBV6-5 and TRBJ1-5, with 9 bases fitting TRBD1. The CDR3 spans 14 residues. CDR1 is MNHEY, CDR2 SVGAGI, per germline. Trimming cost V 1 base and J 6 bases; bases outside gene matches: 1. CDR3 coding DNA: TGTGCCAGCAGTTACTTGACAGGGGGTCAGCCCCAGCATTTT. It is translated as CASSYLTGGQPQHF.

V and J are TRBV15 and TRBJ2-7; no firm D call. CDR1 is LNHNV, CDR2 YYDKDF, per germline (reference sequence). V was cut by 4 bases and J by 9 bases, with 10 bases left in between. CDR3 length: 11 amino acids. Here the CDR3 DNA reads TGTGCCACCAGCACCAGTGTCGGGCAGTACTTC. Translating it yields CATSTSVGQYF.

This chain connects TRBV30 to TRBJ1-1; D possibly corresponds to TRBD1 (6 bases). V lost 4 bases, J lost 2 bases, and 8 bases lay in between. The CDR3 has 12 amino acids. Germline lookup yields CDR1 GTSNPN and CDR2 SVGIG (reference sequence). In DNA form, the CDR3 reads TGTGCCTGGAAGGGGGGTAACACTGAAGCTTTCTTT. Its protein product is CAWKGGNTEAFF.

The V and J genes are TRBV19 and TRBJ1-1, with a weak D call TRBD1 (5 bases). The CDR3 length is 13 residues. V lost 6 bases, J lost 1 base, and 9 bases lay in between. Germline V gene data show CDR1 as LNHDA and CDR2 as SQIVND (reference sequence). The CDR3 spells CASSSQGNTEAFF. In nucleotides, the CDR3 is TGTGCCAGTAGCTCGCAGGGGAACACTGAAGCTTTCTTT.

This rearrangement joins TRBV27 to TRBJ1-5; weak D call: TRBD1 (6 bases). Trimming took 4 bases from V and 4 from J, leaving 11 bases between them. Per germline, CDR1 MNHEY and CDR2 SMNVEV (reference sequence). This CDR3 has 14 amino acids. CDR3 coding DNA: TGTGCCAGCAGTTCCCAGGGGTTTAATCAGCCCCAGCATTTT. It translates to CASSSQGFNQPQHF.

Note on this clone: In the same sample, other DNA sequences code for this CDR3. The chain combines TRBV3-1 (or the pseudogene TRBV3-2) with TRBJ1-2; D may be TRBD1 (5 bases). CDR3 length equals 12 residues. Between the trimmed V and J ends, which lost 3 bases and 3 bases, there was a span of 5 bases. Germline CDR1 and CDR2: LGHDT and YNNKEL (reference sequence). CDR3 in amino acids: CASSQGDYGYTF. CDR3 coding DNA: TGTGCCAGCAGCCAGGGGGACTATGGCTACACCTTC.

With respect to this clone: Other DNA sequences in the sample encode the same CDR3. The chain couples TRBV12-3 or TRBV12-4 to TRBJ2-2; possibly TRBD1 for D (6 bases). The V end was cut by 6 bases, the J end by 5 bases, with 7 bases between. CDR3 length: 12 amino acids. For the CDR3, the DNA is TGTGCCAGCAGCCAGGGGACCGGGGAGCTGTTTTTT. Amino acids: CASSQGTGELFF.

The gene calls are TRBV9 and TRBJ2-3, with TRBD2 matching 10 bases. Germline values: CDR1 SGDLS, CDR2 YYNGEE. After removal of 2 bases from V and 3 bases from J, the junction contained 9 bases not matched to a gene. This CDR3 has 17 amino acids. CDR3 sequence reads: CASSVRGSGGATDTQYF. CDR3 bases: TGTGCCAGCAGCGTTAGAGGGAGCGGGGGGGCGACAGATACGCAGTATTTT.

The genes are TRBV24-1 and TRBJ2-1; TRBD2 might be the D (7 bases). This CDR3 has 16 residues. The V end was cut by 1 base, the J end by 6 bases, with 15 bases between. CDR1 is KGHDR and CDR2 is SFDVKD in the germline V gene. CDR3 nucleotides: TGTGCCACCAGTGATTTAGGGGGGGCGAGCGCCAATGAGCAGTTCTTC. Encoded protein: CATSDLGGASANEQFF.

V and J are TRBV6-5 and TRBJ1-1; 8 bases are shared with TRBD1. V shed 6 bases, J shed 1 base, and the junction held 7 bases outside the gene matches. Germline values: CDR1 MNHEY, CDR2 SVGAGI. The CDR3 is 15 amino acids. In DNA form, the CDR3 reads TGTGCCAGCAGATATACAGGGGGGGGGAACACTGAAGCTTTCTTT. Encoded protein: CASRYTGGGNTEAFF.

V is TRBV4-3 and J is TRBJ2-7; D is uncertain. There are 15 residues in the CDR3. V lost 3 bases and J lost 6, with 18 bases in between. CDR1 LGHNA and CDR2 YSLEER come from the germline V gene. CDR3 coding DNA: TGCGCCAGCAGCCACCGAGTTTCAGGATCGGGCGAGCAGTACTTC. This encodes CASSHRVSGSGEQYF.

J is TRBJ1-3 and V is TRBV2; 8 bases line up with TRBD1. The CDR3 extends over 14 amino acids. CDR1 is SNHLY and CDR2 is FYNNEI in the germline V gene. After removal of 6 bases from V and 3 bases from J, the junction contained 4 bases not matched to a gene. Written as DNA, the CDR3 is TGTGCCAGCAGGGACAGGGCCGGTGGAAACACCATATATTTT. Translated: CASRDRAGGNTIYF.

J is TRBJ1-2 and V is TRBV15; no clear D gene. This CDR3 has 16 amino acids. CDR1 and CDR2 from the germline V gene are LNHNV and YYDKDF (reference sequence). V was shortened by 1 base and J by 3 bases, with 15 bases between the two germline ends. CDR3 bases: TGTGCCACCAGCAGAGCGTCTGCTCCCGCACACTATGGCTACACCTTC. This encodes CATSRASAPAHYGYTF.

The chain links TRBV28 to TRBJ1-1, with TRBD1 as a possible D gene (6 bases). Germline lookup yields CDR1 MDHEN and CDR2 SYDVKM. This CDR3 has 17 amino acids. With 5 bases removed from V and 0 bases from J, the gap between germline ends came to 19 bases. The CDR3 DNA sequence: TGTGCCAGCAGTCCACTGATGACAGGCCTAATGAACACTGAAGCTTTCTTT. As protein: CASSPLMTGLMNTEAFF.

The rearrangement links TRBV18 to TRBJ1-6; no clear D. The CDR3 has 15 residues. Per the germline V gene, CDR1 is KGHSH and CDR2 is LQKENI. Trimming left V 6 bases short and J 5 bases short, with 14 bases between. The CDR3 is CASSPRGLDNSPLHF. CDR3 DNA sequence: TGTGCCAGCTCCCCGAGAGGCCTAGATAATTCACCCCTCCACTTT. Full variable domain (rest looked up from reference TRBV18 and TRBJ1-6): NAGVMQNPRHLVRRRGQEARLRCSPMKGHSHVYWYRQLPEEGLKFMVYLQKENIIDESGMPKERFSAEFPKEGPSILRIQQVVRGDSAAYFCASSPRGLDNSPLHFGNGTRLTVT.

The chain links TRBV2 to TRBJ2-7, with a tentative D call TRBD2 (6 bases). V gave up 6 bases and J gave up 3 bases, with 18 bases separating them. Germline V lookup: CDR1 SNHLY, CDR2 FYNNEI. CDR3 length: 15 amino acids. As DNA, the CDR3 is TGTGCCAGCAGGGCGGCCCCGGGGAGGTTCTACGAGCAGTACTTC. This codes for CASRAAPGRFYEQYF.

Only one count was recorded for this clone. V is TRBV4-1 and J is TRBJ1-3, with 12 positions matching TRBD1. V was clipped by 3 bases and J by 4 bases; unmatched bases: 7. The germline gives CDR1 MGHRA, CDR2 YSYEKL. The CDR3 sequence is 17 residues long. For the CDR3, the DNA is TGCGCCAGCAGCCATCTCGGGACAGGGGGCTCCGGAAACACCATATATTTT. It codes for CASSHLGTGGSGNTIYF.

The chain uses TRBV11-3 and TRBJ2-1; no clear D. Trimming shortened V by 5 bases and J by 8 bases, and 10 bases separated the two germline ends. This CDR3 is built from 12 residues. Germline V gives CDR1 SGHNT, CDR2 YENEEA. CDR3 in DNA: TGTGCCAGCAGCAGAGAGCCATATGAGCAGTTCTTC. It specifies CASSREPYEQFF.